Presented here are 28 T cell receptor beta chains from one specimen sequenced in a study of blood T cell repertoires in COVID-19. TCRdb's table, derived via immunoSEQ multiplex PCR, lists solely in-frame clones and lacks some. The repertoire holds about 34,000 clones, around 73% seen once, with roughly 7.3% in the top ten. The sample was peripheral blood. All receptors come from a woman aged 55-70 years with acute or convalescent COVID-19.

The V gene is TRBV18, the J gene TRBJ1-1; the match to TRBD1 covers 9 bases. Germline CDR1 and CDR2: KGHSH and LQKENI. V dropped 1 base and J dropped 4; count of bases not matched to a gene: 10. The CDR3 extends over 17 amino acids. The chain's CDR3 is CASSPLSTGGMVTEAFF. The CDR3 bases are TGTGCCAGCTCACCACTATCGACAGGGGGTATGGTCACTGAAGCTTTCTTT. Full variable domain (remainder filled in from reference TRBV18 and TRBJ1-1): NAGVMQNPRHLVRRRGQEARLRCSPMKGHSHVYWYRQLPEEGLKFMVYLQKENIIDESGMPKERFSAEFPKEGPSILRIQQVVRGDSAAYFCASSPLSTGGMVTEAFFGQGTRLTVV.

The V and J genes are TRBV10-3 and TRBJ2-6; TRBD1 might be the D (6 bases). CDR1 is ENHRY, CDR2 SYGVKD, per germline. Trimming took 6 bases from V and 4 from J, leaving 16 bases between them. The CDR3 covers 16 residues. In nucleotides, the CDR3 is TGTGCCATCAGCCAAAGCGTAGGGGGAGGGGCCAACGTCCTGACTTTC. Protein sequence: CAISQSVGGGANVLTF.

On this clone itself: An end of the junction differs from the germline gene, which may be a read error. The CDR3 region has the DNA TGTGCCAGCCGGAACAGGGTCTCCCACGAGCAGTACTTC. The encoded protein is CASRNRVSHEQYF. The J gene is TRBJ2-7, the V gene TRBV6-5, with D possibly matching TRBD1 (6 bases). There are 13 residues in the CDR3. Germline V CDR1 and CDR2: MNHEY, SVGAGI.

The chain joins TRBV25-1 to TRBJ1-4; D remains ambiguous. V was shortened by 5 bases and J by 1 base, with 5 bases between the two germline ends. The CDR3 extends over 13 amino acids. CDR1 and CDR2 from the germline V gene are MGHDK and SYGVNS. The CDR3 DNA is TGTGCCAGCAGTCAGTTAACTAATGAAAAACTGTTTTTT. Translating gives CASSQLTNEKLFF. The full variable domain, with the rest looked up from reference TRBV25-1 and TRBJ1-4, is EADIYQTPRYLVIGTGKKITLECSQTMGHDKMYWYQQDPGMELHLIHYSYGVNSTEKGDLSSESTVSRIRTEHFPLTLESARPSHTSQYLCASSQLTNEKLFFGSGTQLSVL.

This chain links TRBV10-2 with TRBJ1-2, with D perhaps matching TRBD1 (5 bases). This CDR3 region has 13 residues. V was trimmed by 7 bases and J by 2 bases, leaving 11 bases between them. In germline, CDR1 is WSHSY, CDR2 SAAADI. As DNA, the CDR3 is TGCGCCAGCAAATTTAACAGGAACTATGGCTACACCTTC. Amino acids: CASKFNRNYGYTF.

V is TRBV7-8 and J is TRBJ1-3, with D hard to call. Between the trimmed V and J ends, which lost 4 bases and 0 bases, there was a span of 7 bases. This CDR3 has 14 amino acids. In germline, CDR1 is SGHVS, CDR2 FQNEAQ. The CDR3 sequence: CASSSGISGNTIYF. CDR3 DNA: TGTGCCAGCAGCTCGGGGATCTCTGGAAACACCATATATTTT.

This rearrangement joins TRBV12-5 to TRBJ2-3; 10 bases are shared with TRBD1. The CDR3 runs 13 residues. Germline-derived CDR1 and CDR2 are LGHNT and FRNRAP. Trimming removed 4 bases from V and 6 bases from J; junction bases left unmatched: 1. The chain's CDR3 is CASGSGQGDTQYF. DNA for the CDR3: TGTGCTAGTGGTTCGGGACAGGGGGATACGCAGTATTTT. Full variable domain (rest looked up from reference TRBV12-5 and TRBJ2-3): DARVTQTPRHKVTEMGQEVTMRCQPILGHNTVFWYRQTMMQGLELLAYFRNRAPLDDSGMPKDRFSAEMPDATLATLKIQPSEPRDSAVYFCASGSGQGDTQYFGPGTRLTVL.

V usage is TRBV29-1 and J usage is TRBJ2-2; unclear D gene. The V and J ends lost 5 bases and 2 bases respectively, with 6 bases between them. The CDR3 is made up of 12 amino acids. Germline CDR1 reads SQVTM; CDR2 reads ANQGSEA. This CDR3 is CSVSLNTGELFF. The CDR3, as DNA: TGCAGCGTTTCACTAAACACCGGGGAGCTGTTTTTT.

CDR3 DNA sequence: TGTGCCAGCTATACCGGGACAGACTCCTACGAGCAGTACTTC. Encoded protein: CASYTGTDSYEQYF. The J gene is TRBJ2-7, the V gene TRBV6-4; the match to TRBD1 covers 7 bases. Germline assignment: CDR1 MRHNA and CDR2 SNTAGT. The V segment lost 8 bases and the J segment 0 bases; nucleotides outside the gene matches: 7. The CDR3 is 14 residues long.

This clone has just one count. V and J are TRBV27 and TRBJ1-2, with D maybe TRBD1 (6 bases). This CDR3 spans 16 amino acids. With 2 bases removed from V and 4 bases from J, the gap between germline ends came to 17 bases. Germline lookup yields CDR1 MNHEY and CDR2 SMNVEV (reference sequence). The CDR3 DNA reads TGTGCCAGCAGTTTAACCCCAGGGGTGTCTCTCTATGGCTACACCTTC. This gives the protein CASSLTPGVSLYGYTF.

This chain uses TRBV2 with TRBJ2-7; 7 bases line up with TRBD1. The CDR3 runs 16 residues. After removal of 6 bases from V and 3 bases from J, the junction contained 14 bases not matched to a gene. Germline V gives CDR1 SNHLY, CDR2 FYNNEI. The CDR3 loop is CASRNFAGTANYEQYF. Here the CDR3 DNA reads TGTGCCAGCAGAAACTTCGCCGGGACAGCCAACTACGAGCAGTACTTC.

The chain combines TRBV5-1 with TRBJ2-5, with 12 bases fitting TRBD2. With 4 bases clipped from V and 0 bases from J, the junction kept 4 bases outside the gene matches. The germline V gene encodes CDR1 SGHRS and CDR2 YFSETQ. The CDR3 totals 16 residues. The CDR3: CASSLRTSGDQETQYF. CDR3 coding DNA: TGCGCCAGCAGCCTTAGGACTAGCGGGGACCAAGAGACCCAGTACTTC.

This clone was seen more than once but under ten times. The V call is TRBV5-4, the J call TRBJ1-6, with D tentatively TRBD1 (5 bases). The ends were cut back, 9 bases at V and 0 bases at J, with 13 bases in the middle. This CDR3 has 15 residues. Germline V gene sequence: CDR1 SGHNT, CDR2 YYREEE (reference sequence). The CDR3 sequence: CATRGEYSYNSPLHF. In DNA, the CDR3 is TGTGCCACGCGGGGGGAGTACTCCTATAATTCACCCCTCCACTTT.

This chain connects TRBV9 to TRBJ2-2, with no clear D. Germline V gene lookup returns CDR1 SGDLS and CDR2 YYNGEE. Trimming stripped 0 bases from V and 3 bases from J, with 6 bases between. The CDR3 spans 14 residues. The CDR3 nucleotides are TGTGCCAGCAGCGTAGGTATAGACACCGGGGAGCTGTTTTTT. Translation: CASSVGIDTGELFF.

J is TRBJ2-3 and V is TRBV5-6; 8 bases agree with TRBD1. The CDR3 spans 16 residues. The germline V gene has CDR1 SGHDT and CDR2 YYEEEE. Losses at the gene ends were 3 bases for V and 2 bases for J; bases not matched to a gene: 8. Here the CDR3 DNA reads TGTGCCAGCAGCTGGGAAGGACAGGGACACACAGATACGCAGTATTTT. This encodes CASSWEGQGHTDTQYF.

V usage is TRBV19 and J usage is TRBJ2-2; TRBD1 is a possible D gene (5 bases). The CDR3 sequence is 13 residues long. V gave up 3 bases and J gave up 5 bases, with 7 bases separating them. Germline-derived CDR1 and CDR2 are LNHDA and SQIVND (reference sequence). In DNA form, the CDR3 reads TGTGCCAGTAGTATCCAGGGTACCGGGGAGCTGTTTTTT. It translates to CASSIQGTGELFF.

This clone is labeled medium-sized. V gene TRBV9 combines with J gene TRBJ2-3; the match to TRBD2 covers 7 bases. After removal of 1 base from V and 4 bases from J, the junction contained 6 bases not matched to a gene. This CDR3 is built from 15 residues. CDR1 and CDR2 (germline): SGDLS, YYNGEE. The CDR3: CASSVLSGEADTQYF. The CDR3 DNA follows: TGTGCCAGCAGCGTACTGAGCGGGGAAGCAGATACGCAGTATTTT.

This chain links TRBV6-5 with TRBJ2-7; 8 bases fit TRBD1. There are 15 residues in the CDR3. Looked up from germline, CDR1 is MNHEY and CDR2 is SVGAGI. Unmatched junction bases numbered 7, after V lost 4 bases and J lost 2 bases. CDR3 loop: CASSSPGGAAYEQYF. CDR3 nucleotide sequence: TGTGCCAGCAGTTCCCCAGGGGGCGCCGCCTACGAGCAGTACTTC.

The chain uses TRBV18 and TRBJ2-1; possible D gene TRBD1, 6 bases. Germline CDR1 is KGHSH and CDR2 is LQKENI. This CDR3 spans 15 amino acids. Trimming removed 1 base from V and 0 bases from J, with 7 bases in between. CDR3: CASSPQGDSYNEQFF. CDR3 DNA sequence: TGTGCCAGCTCACCACAGGGGGACTCCTACAATGAGCAGTTCTTC.

In its sample, this clone was seen a few times. V and J are TRBV18 and TRBJ2-5, with TRBD1 as a possible D gene (6 bases). There are 13 residues in the CDR3. The germline V gene has CDR1 KGHSH and CDR2 LQKENI. V was shortened by 4 bases and J by 3 bases, with 9 bases between the two germline ends. The CDR3 reads CASSLGDKETQYF. CDR3 DNA sequence: TGTGCCAGCTCACTAGGGGACAAAGAGACCCAGTACTTC.

This chain joins TRBV27 and TRBJ2-7, with 9 bases fitting TRBD1. Germline CDR1 reads MNHEY; CDR2 reads SMNVEV (reference sequence). V shed 7 bases, J shed 5 bases, and the junction held 12 bases outside the gene matches. This CDR3 region has 15 residues. CDR3 nucleotide sequence: TGTGCCAGCAAGAGTTTCCGGGACAGGGCCCACGAGCAGTACTTC. Its protein product is CASKSFRDRAHEQYF.

V and J are TRBV5-4 and TRBJ2-7; D is perhaps TRBD1 (6 bases). Germline V lookup: CDR1 SGHNT, CDR2 YYREEE (reference sequence). The CDR3 has 15 amino acids. Trimming left V 4 bases short and J 3 bases short, with 17 bases between. CDR3 nucleotide sequence: TGTGCCAGCAGCCCACAAGGGCCGGACAGCTACGAGCAGTACTTC. Encoded protein: CASSPQGPDSYEQYF.

V gene TRBV11-2 combines with J gene TRBJ1-2; D is unclear. The CDR3 runs to 14 residues. Germline-derived CDR1 and CDR2 are SGHAT and FQNNGV. V was trimmed by 3 bases and J by 8 bases, leaving 16 bases between them. The CDR3 DNA reads as TGTGCCAGCAGCTTCGGACTGGACGGCGAAGGCTACACCTTC. Translation gives CASSFGLDGEGYTF. Complete variable domain (other parts from reference TRBV11-2 and TRBJ1-2): EAGVAQSPRYKIIEKRQSVAFWCNPISGHATLYWYQQILGQGPKLLIQFQNNGVVDDSQLPKDRFSAERLKGVDSTLKIQPAKLEDSAVYLCASSFGLDGEGYTFGSGTRLTVV.

The chain recombines TRBV6-1 with TRBJ1-2; D ambiguous. CDR3 length: 15 amino acids. V lost 2 bases and J 7 bases, leaving 17 bases between the germline ends. Germline CDR1 MNHNS, CDR2 SASEGT. The CDR3 spells CASSEYMGPEGGYTF. The CDR3 DNA is TGTGCCAGCAGTGAATACATGGGTCCGGAGGGTGGCTACACCTTC.

The chain links TRBV7-6 to TRBJ2-3; 8 bases match TRBD1. The CDR3 consists of 15 residues. Germline V gene data show CDR1 as SGHVS and CDR2 as FNYEAQ. V shed 4 bases, J shed 0 bases, and the junction held 3 bases outside the gene matches. This CDR3 reads CASSSQGASTDTQYF. The CDR3, as DNA: TGTGCCAGCAGCTCGCAGGGGGCGAGCACAGATACGCAGTATTTT.

CDR3 coding DNA: TGTGCCAGTAAGATTCCGGGACTATCCACCGGGGAGCTGTTTTTT. Its protein is CASKIPGLSTGELFF. The chain combines TRBV19 with TRBJ2-2; 7 bases agree with TRBD2. Germline V gives CDR1 LNHDA, CDR2 SQIVND (reference sequence). After removal of 7 bases from V and 4 bases from J, the junction contained 9 bases not matched to a gene. The CDR3 runs to 15 residues.

This chain connects TRBV27 to TRBJ2-2, with D possibly TRBD1 on 7 matching bases. The ends were cut back, 6 bases at V and 5 bases at J, with 10 bases in the middle. CDR3 length: 13 amino acids. Germline lookup yields CDR1 MNHEY and CDR2 SMNVEV (reference sequence). CDR3 nucleotide sequence: TGTGCCAGCAGCCAGGGGGGTACCGGGGAGCTGTTTTTT. Its protein product is CASSQGGTGELFF.

This chain uses TRBV7-8 with TRBJ2-5, with 9 bases identical to TRBD1. Unmatched junction bases numbered 4, after V lost 4 bases and J lost 1 base. The length of the CDR3 is 15 residues. Germline CDR1 and CDR2: SGHVS and FQNEAQ. The CDR3, as DNA: TGTGCCAGCAGCTCTTTGACAGGGGGCCAAGAGACCCAGTACTTC. It encodes CASSSLTGGQETQYF. The whole variable domain, filled in from reference TRBV7-8 and TRBJ2-5, reads GAGVSQSPRYKVAKRGQDVALRCDPISGHVSLFWYQQALGQGPEFLTYFQNEAQLDKSGLPSDRFFAERPEGSVSTLKIQRTQQEDSAVYLCASSSLTGGQETQYFGPGTRLLVL.